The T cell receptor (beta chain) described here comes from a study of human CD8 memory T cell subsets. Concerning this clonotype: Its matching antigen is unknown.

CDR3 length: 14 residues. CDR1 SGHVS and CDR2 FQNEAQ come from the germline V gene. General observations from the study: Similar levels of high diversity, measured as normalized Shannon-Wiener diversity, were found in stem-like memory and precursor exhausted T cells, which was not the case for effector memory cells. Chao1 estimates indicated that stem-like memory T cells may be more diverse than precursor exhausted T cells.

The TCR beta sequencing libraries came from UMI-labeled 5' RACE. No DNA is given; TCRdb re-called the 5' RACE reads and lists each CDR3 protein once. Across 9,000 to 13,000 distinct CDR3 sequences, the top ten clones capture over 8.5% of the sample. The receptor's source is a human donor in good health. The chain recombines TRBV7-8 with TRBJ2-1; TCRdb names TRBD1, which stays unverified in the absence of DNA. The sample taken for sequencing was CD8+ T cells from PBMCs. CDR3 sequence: CASSGGTGGNEQFF.